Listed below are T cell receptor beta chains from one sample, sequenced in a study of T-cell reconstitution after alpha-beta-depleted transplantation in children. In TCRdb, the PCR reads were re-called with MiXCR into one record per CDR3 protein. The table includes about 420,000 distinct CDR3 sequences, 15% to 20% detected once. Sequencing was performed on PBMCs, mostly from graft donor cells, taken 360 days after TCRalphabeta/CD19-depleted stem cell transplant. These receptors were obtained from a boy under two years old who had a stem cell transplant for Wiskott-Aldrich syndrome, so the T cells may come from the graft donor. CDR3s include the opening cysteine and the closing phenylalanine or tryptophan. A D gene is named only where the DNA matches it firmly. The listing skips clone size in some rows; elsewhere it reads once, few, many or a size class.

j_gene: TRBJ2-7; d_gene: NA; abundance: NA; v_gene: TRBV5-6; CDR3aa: CASRPWGASYEQYF; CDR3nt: TGTGCCAGCAGGCCATGGGGGGCCTCCTACGAGCAGTACTTC
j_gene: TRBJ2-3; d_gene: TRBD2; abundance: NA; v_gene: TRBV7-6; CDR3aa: CASSLPGGPDTQYF; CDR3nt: TGTGCCAGCAGCTTACCGGGAGGGCCTGATACGCAGTATTTT
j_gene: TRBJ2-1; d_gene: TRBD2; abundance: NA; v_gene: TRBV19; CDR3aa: CASSIDLAGAVYNEQFF; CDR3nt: TGTGCCAGTAGTATAGATCTAGCGGGGGCGGTCTACAATGAGCAGTTCTTC
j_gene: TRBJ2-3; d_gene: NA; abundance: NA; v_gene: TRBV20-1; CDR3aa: CSASTTGDTQYF; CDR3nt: TGCAGTGCTAGCACAACTGGAGATACGCAGTATTTT
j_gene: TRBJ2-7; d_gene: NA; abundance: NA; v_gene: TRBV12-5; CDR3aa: CASGPKWTASYEQYF; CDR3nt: TGTGCTAGTGGCCCAAAATGGACGGCCTCCTACGAGCAGTACTTC
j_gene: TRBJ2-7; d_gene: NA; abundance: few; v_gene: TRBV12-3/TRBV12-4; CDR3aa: CASSLSRDWDSYEQYF; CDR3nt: TGTGCCAGCAGTTTATCCCGGGACTGGGATTCCTACGAGCAGTACTTC
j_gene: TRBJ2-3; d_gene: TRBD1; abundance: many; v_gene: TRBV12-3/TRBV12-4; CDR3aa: CASSSGTGYLTDTQYF; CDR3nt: TGTGCCAGCAGTTCGGGGACAGGGTATCTCACAGATACGCAGTATTTT
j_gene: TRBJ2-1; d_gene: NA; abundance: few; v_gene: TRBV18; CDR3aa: CASSLLGGEQFF; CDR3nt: TGTGCCAGCTCACTACTAGGAGGTGAGCAGTTCTTC
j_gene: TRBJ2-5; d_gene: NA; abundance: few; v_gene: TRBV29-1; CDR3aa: CSALRGRETQYF; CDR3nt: TGCAGCGCCCTCAGGGGAAGAGAGACCCAGTACTTC
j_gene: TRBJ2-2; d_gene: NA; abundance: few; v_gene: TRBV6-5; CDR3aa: CASNHWDTFTGELFF; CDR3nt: TGTGCCAGCAATCACTGGGACACCTTCACCGGGGAGCTGTTTTTT
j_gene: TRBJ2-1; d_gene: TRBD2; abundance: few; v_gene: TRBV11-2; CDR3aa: CASSLIGTSGRSSYNEQFF; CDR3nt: TGTGCCAGCAGCTTGATCGGGACTAGCGGGCGGAGCTCCTACAATGAGCAGTTCTTC
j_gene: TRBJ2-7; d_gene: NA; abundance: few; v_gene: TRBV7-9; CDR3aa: CASSLAGLDEQYF; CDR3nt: TGTGCCAGCAGCTTAGCAGGGCTCGACGAGCAGTACTTC
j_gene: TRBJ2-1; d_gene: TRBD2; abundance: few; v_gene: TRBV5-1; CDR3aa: CASSLAGGHYNEQFF; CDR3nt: TGCGCCAGCAGCCTAGCGGGGGGACACTACAATGAGCAGTTCTTC
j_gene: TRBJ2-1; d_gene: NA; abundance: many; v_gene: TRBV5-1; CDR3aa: CASSLDRGLQFF; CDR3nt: TGCGCCAGCAGCTTGGATCGGGGGTTGCAGTTCTTC
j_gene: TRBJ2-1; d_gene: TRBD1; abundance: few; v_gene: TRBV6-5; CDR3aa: CASSNPIRDRANYNEQFF; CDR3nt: TGTGCCAGCAGTAACCCCATCCGGGACAGGGCAAACTACAATGAGCAGTTCTTC
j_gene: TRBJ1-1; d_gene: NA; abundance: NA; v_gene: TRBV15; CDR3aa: CATSRDRAGEAFF; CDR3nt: TGTGCCACCAGCAGAGACAGGGCGGGTGAAGCTTTCTTT
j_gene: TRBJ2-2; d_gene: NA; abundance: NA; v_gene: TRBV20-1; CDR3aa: CSANRDGELFF; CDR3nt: TGCAGTGCTAACAGGGACGGGGAGCTGTTTTTT
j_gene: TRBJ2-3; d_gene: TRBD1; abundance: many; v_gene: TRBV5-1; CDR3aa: CASSLEAGGSTDTQYF; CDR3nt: TGCGCCAGCAGCTTGGAGGCAGGGGGAAGCACAGATACGCAGTATTTT
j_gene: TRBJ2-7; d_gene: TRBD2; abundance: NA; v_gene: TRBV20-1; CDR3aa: CSARVSSGRGSYEQYF; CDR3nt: TGCAGTGCTAGAGTATCCAGCGGGAGGGGGTCCTACGAGCAGTACTTC
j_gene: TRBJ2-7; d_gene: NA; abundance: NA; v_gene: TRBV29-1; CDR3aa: CSVWGEASYEQYF; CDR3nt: TGCAGCGTTTGGGGGGAGGCTTCCTACGAGCAGTACTTC
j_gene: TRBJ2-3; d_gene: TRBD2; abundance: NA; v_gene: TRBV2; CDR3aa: CASSEKGLAGGPRTDTQYF; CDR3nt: TGTGCCAGCAGTGAAAAAGGACTAGCGGGGGGGCCTAGAACAGATACGCAGTATTTT
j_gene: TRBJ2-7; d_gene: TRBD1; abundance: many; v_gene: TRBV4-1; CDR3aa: CASSQFRIWTGRVYEQYF; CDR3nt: TGCGCCAGCAGCCAATTTAGGATCTGGACAGGAAGGGTGTACGAGCAGTACTTC
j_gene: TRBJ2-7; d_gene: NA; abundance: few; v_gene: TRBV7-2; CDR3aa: CASAKGPYEQYF; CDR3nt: TGTGCCAGCGCCAAGGGCCCCTACGAGCAGTACTTC
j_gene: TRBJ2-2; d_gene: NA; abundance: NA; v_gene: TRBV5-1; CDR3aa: CASSLVTRGGDTGELFF; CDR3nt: TGCGCCAGCAGCTTGGTTACTAGAGGCGGGGACACCGGGGAGCTGTTTTTT
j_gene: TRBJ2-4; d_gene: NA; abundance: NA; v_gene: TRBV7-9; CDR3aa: CASSSTEGAKNIQYF; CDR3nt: TGTGCCAGCAGCTCCACCGAGGGGGCCAAAAACATTCAGTACTTC
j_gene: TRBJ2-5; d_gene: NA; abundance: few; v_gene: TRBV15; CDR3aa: CATSRRGWNALGETQYF; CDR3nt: TGTGCCACCAGCAGGCGAGGGTGGAATGCCCTAGGAGAGACCCAGTACTTC
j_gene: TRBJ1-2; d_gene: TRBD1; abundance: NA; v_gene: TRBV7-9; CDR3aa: CASSPSKGGRGYTF; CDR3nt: TGTGCCAGCAGCCCGTCCAAAGGGGGCCGTGGCTACACCTTC
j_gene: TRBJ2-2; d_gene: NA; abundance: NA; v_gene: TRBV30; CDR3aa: CAWSVGGELFF; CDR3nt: TGTGCCTGGAGTGTAGGCGGGGAGCTGTTTTTT
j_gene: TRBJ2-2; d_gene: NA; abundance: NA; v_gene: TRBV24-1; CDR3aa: CATRAGDDTGELFF; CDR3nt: TGTGCCACCAGGGCAGGGGATGACACCGGGGAGCTGTTTTTT
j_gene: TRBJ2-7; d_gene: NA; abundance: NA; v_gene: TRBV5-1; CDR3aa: CASSLVKGSGYEQYF; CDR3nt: TGCGCCAGCAGCTTGGTGAAGGGATCAGGGTACGAGCAGTACTTC
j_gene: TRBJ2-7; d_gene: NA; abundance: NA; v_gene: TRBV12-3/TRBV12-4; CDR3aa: CASSFYGRISYEQYF; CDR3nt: TGTGCCAGCAGTTTCTATGGCAGGATCTCCTACGAGCAGTACTTC
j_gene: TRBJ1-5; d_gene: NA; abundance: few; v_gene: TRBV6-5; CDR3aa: CASSYGRIANQPQHF; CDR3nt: TGTGCCAGCAGTTATGGTAGGATAGCAAATCAGCCCCAGCATTTT
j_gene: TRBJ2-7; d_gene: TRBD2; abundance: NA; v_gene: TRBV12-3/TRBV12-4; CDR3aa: CASSFWASGHYEQYF; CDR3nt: TGTGCCAGCAGTTTCTGGGCTAGCGGCCACTACGAGCAGTACTTC
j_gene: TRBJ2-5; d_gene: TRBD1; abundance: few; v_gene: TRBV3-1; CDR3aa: CASSQRTPGTGISTQYF; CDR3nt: TGTGCCAGCAGCCAACGGACCCCCGGGACAGGGATAAGCACCCAGTACTTC
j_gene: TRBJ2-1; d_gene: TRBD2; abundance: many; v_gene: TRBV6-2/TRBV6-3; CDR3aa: CASTQAGLGKEQFF; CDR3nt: TGTGCCAGCACCCAAGCGGGACTAGGCAAGGAGCAGTTCTTC
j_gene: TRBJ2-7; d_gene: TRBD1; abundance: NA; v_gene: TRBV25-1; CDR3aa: CASSEIGTGPEQYF; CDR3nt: TGTGCCAGCAGTGAAATTGGGACAGGGCCCGAGCAGTACTTC
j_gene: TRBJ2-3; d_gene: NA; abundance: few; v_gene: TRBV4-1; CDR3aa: CASSQGNADTQYF; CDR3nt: TGCGCCAGCAGCCAGGGTAACGCAGATACGCAGTATTTT
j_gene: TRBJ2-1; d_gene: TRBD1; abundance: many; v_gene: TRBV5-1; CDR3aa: CASSLDGQGANEQFF; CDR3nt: TGCGCCAGCAGCTTGGACGGACAGGGGGCCAATGAGCAGTTCTTC
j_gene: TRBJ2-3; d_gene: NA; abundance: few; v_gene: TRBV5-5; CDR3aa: CASSFVGGLFGDTQYF; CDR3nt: TGTGCCAGCAGCTTCGTGGGGGGGCTGTTCGGAGATACGCAGTATTTT
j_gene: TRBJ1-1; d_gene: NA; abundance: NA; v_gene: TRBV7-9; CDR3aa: CASSLDGVPNTEAFF; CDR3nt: TGTGCCAGCAGCTTAGACGGGGTTCCGAACACTGAAGCTTTCTTT
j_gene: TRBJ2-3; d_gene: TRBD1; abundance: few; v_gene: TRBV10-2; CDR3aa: CASSELDRGTDTQYF; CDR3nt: TGCGCCAGCAGTGAGCTGGACAGGGGCACAGATACGCAGTATTTT
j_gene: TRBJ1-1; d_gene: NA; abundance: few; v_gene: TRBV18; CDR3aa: CASSPRERLGGNTEAFF; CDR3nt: TGTGCCAGCTCACCACGGGAACGATTGGGGGGGAACACTGAAGCTTTCTTT
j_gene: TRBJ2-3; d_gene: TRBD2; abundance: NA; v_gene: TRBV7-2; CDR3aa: CASRVAGVIDTQYF; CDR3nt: TGTGCCAGCAGGGTAGCGGGAGTCATAGATACGCAGTATTTT
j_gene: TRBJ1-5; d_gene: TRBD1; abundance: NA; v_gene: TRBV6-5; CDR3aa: CASSYSRTGGQPQHF; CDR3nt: TGTGCCAGCAGTTACTCTCGGACAGGCGGTCAGCCCCAGCATTTT